The TCR beta chain described here comes from a study of PD-L1 blockade in urothelial cancer. For the study at large: Blood-derived samples held a median roughly 150,000 T cells.

Assay used: immunoSEQ multiplex PCR; TCRdb lists only in-frame clones, some missing. The sample shows some 60,000 clones, approximately 86% of them seen only once. This clone was seen more than once but under ten times. The sequence was obtained from a man in his forties or fifties with urothelial cancer. The sample here was PBMCs, taken around atezolizumab (anti-PD-L1) treatment.

CDR3 residues: CASSRSDTQYF. The CDR3 DNA sequence: TGTGCCAGTAGTCGTTCGGATACGCAGTATTTT. V gene TRBV19 combines with J gene TRBJ2-3, with unresolved D. The CDR3 is 11 residues long. Deletions cut 5 bases from V and 6 bases from J, with 6 bases between. Germline V lookup: CDR1 LNHDA, CDR2 SQIVND (reference sequence).